This entry concerns a single TCR beta chain. The antigen this receptor binds is unknown. Per-nucleotide qualities are absent, and no much larger clonotype sits a single base away. The sample originates from a study of T cell responses to AZD1222 COVID-19 vaccine (dated by TCRdb to 2020 to 2023). Regarding the complete study: AZD1222 recipients given second doses at about 4 weeks or at about 12 weeks were pooled, since spike-specific TCR depth and breadth were not found to differ between the two schedules. Enrollment into the trials was organized by age into subgroups of 18-55, 56-69 and 70-plus years, and those subgroups contained approximately 160, 26 and 62 TCR-sequenced participants, respectively. TCR sequencing was performed for roughly 240 trial participants, of whom 200 to 210 were given two doses of AZD1222 and 26 were given two doses of MenACWY control vaccine.

Study-wide findings and limitations: The whole spike protein was spanned by vaccine-associated CD4 TCRs, and dominant responses were seen in regions 160-218 and 743-854. The 56-69-year group was small, and its depth increase did not reach significance, likely because of low power. Nearly half of unique spike-specific TCRs reportedly recognized epitopes outside regions mutated in the B.1.351 and B.1.1.7 variants. No day 14 peak-response samples were available, so repertoires were characterized only after the peak T cell response. Participants were mostly white British, with more females than males. The authors suggested clonal diversity may have been underestimated. Spike-specific TCR breadth and depth rose significantly after two AZD1222 doses compared with day 0 and with MenACWY recipients. Conclusions about previously exposed vaccinees are limited, since just 5 or 6 AZD1222 recipients were seropositive for SARS-CoV-2 at baseline.

The CDR3 regions of human TCRbeta chains were analyzed by immunosequencing. Per the source publication's procedure: TCRs in the repertoires were compared against a reference library of SARS-CoV-2-specific TCRs that had been generated with the MIRA antigen-specificity platform. Breadth was defined as the fraction of unique TCRs that were SARS-CoV-2-associated. Depth was defined as the fraction of total T cells that were SARS-CoV-2-associated. Using the MIRA data, each spike-specific TCR was assigned both to the spike region to which the TCR was reactive and to a CD4 or CD8 class. Log10-transformed breadth and depth values were compared by one-way ANOVA with Sidak's multiple comparisons tests. TCRdb's version of the immuneACCESS table is confined to in-frame rearrangements and falls short of the full clone set. An unresolved V gene accounts for under half of the shortfall where checked; the remainder is of unknown origin. The DNA gave D and trimming, while V, J and clone size come from that table. This sample comprises roughly 70,000 clones, approximately 80% of them detected only once. Roughly 5% of the sample rests with the top ten.

The meaning of the sample's time point label: baseline before first vaccination. Samples from vaccinated people were obtained from the UK trials COV001 and COV002, which included a single-blind randomized controlled phase 2/3 trial of AZD1222 (ChAdOx1 nCoV-19) in healthy adults. Trial participant PBMC samples were collected at day 0 and day 28 after the second dose for TCRbeta chain sequencing. This clonotype was sampled from an adult in good health. The specimen comprised peripheral blood, sampled on day 0 of AZD1222 vaccination.

The nucleotide sequence is TGCGCCAGCAGCTCCGGACAGGAAGGGATCTACGAGCAGTACTTC. The translation is CASSSGQEGIYEQYF. The rearranged segments are TRBV5-1 and TRBJ2-7; TRBD1 agrees with 7 junctional bases. CDR3 length: 15 amino acids, cysteine to phenylalanine. Here the CDR3 DNA is all that survives: 45 bases in frame from base 1. CDR1 and CDR2, per the germline V gene, are SGHRS and YFSETQ. V lost 3 bases and J lost 3 bases, and the count of bases not matched to a germline gene is 9.